This record looks at one TCR beta chain sequence and its context. This table comes from immunoSEQ multiplex PCR, and its TCRdb copy is limited to in-frame clones, with some not included. This table has over 100,000 clones, around nine tenths appearing once. The data belong to a study of T cell changes during pregnancy in multiple sclerosis. The origin of this receptor is a female donor with multiple sclerosis, enrolled in a pregnancy study. The sample in question was peripheral blood, obtained in the third trimester of pregnancy.

For the CDR3, the DNA is TGCGCCAGCAGGCGCCGACAGGAGTTACAAGAGACCCAGTACTTC. Its protein product is CASRRRQELQETQYF. The chain carries TRBV5-1 and TRBJ2-5, with D tentatively TRBD1 (6 bases). Trimming cost V 5 bases and J 2 bases, with 16 bases left between them. CDR3 length: 15 residues. Germline loops: CDR1 SGHRS, CDR2 YFSETQ.